This T cell receptor beta chain was profiled in a study of blood T cell repertoires in COVID-19 (dated by TCRdb to the early 2020s). Regarding the study in general: The collaborator samples originated in the United States, Italy and Spain and spanned the acute and convalescent phases of COVID-19. The prospective study material was composed of cDNA or gDNA derived from T cells, B-cell-depleted T cells, or PBMCs. The dataset comprised deeply sampled blood TCRbeta repertoires from subjects exposed to, actively infected with, or recovered from COVID-19. The repertoires were released in a freely available public database intended as a resource for research on the immune response to SARS-CoV-2. Samples came from the ongoing ImmuneRACE study (first 160 participants) plus 1,254 subjects from 6 global collaborators. The sample metadata nearly always contained a de-identified subject ID, COVID-19 status, age in years and sex. Where HLA class I and class II types were available, the types were taken from metadata supplied by the sample provider, not from assay-based typing.

Collaborating institutions collected whole blood in K2EDTA tubes following their own protocols. Collaborator samples were shipped for TCRbeta analysis as frozen whole blood, isolated PBMCs, or DNA extracted from either sample type. About this clone itself: Its antigen has not been determined. The input lacks base qualities; no much larger clone sits a single base away.

V and J are truncated by 5 bases and 2 bases respectively, leaving an intervening sequence of 12 bases. The germline V gene sets CDR1 to MGHDK and CDR2 to SYGVNS. The CDR3 sequence holds 14 residues, the cysteine and phenylalanine included. Only the CDR3 DNA stays, 42 bases, in frame from base 1. Study-wide findings and limitations: The quantity of clinical and demographic metadata differed by source and by participant and was supplied without curation.

The immunoSEQ Assay, a bias-controlled multiplex PCR, was used to amplify TCRbeta CDR3 regions from genomic DNA. Per the authors' processing: The number of nucleated cells in each sample was estimated from the amplification of reference gene primers within the assay. Sequence reads were collapsed and filtered to measure the absolute abundance of every unique TCRbeta CDR3 rearrangement. Productive Simpson clonality was computed per sample as the square root of Simpson's diversity index over productive rearrangements. TCRdb mirrors the immuneACCESS table, restricted to in-frame sequences. Some clones are absent from its copies; in checked studies, under half trace to an unresolved V gene, and the reason for the others is unknown. The DNA gave D and trimming, while V, J and clone size come from that table. Across this sample there are about 50,000 clones, with 65% to 85% seen only once. Roughly 17% of the sample is in the top ten clones.

The sequenced sample consisted of peripheral blood. The rearranged segments are TRBV25-1 and TRBJ1-1; TRBD1 could be the D gene, as 5 bases match. The receptor's source is a man aged 40-50 years with acute or convalescent COVID-19. The CDR3 in this case is CASSRGTDNTEAFF. The sequence in DNA is TGTGCCAGCAGTCGCGGGACGGATAACACTGAAGCTTTCTTT.